This passage covers 30 T cell receptor beta chains from one sample sequenced in a study of T cells in Graves' hyperthyroidism and ophthalmopathy (dated by TCRdb to 2018 to 2020). Library construction relied on multiplex PCR. The reads were generated on an Illumina HiSeq 2000. Amplification of TCR beta CDR3 regions was carried out from RNA transcripts. The first round of RT-PCR for the TCR CDR3 was performed with the HTBI primer set and the Qiagen OneStep RT-PCR kit. The public reads were quality trimmed at Q25 with fastp and then assembled into clones with MiXCR by TCRdb, keeping productive beta chains. Each record represents a unique CDR3 protein, reported with the most common genes and DNA among its rows. In this sample the table shows 90,000 to 120,000 distinct CDR3 sequences, about 15% of which occur a single time. The top ten hold under 45% of the sample. What was sequenced was blood. The origin of the receptors is a woman aged 45-65 years with Graves' hyperthyroidism.

This clonotype was seen at least ten times. Here the CDR3 DNA reads TGTGCCAGCAGTTCCCGGGGGACAGGGCTCTCTGGGGCCAACGTCCTGACTTTC. Translating gives CASSSRGTGLSGANVLTF. V is TRBV28 and J is TRBJ2-6, with 9 positions matching TRBD1. The germline V gene has CDR1 MDHEN and CDR2 SYDVKM. CDR3 length: 18 amino acids. Losses at the gene ends were 4 bases for V and 0 bases for J; bases not matched to a gene: 7.

There are many counts of this clonotype. This rearrangement joins TRBV11-3 to TRBJ2-5; D is ambiguous. With 4 bases removed from V and 2 bases from J, the gap between germline ends came to 8 bases. Germline V gene sequence: CDR1 SGHNT, CDR2 YENEEA. This CDR3 comprises 13 residues. The CDR3 nucleotides read TGTGCCAGCAGCTCGGGCCCGCAAGAGACCCAGTACTTC. Its protein is CASSSGPQETQYF.

This clonotype was picked up many times. The CDR3 loop is CASSPSDVRGAFF. As DNA, the CDR3 is TGTGCCAGCAGTCCCTCGGACGTAAGGGGAGCTTTCTTT. The rearrangement joins TRBV12-3 or TRBV12-4 to TRBJ1-1, with D possibly matching TRBD1 (5 bases). The CDR3 runs to 13 residues. The V gene lost 5 bases and the J gene lost 10 bases, with 17 bases spanning the gap.

This clonotype was picked up many times. The chain is built from TRBV5-1 and TRBJ1-1; D is uncertain. Deletions cut 0 bases from V and 4 bases from J, with 16 bases between. Germline V CDR1 and CDR2: SGHRS, YFSETQ. This CDR3 contains 16 residues. The CDR3 sequence is CASSLASQMLSTEAFF. The CDR3 DNA is TGCGCCAGCAGCTTGGCAAGTCAGATGCTTTCCACTGAAGCTTTCTTT.

This clonotype occurred many times. The chain combines TRBV3-1 with TRBJ2-1, with TRBD2 identical over 12 bases. Trimming at V came to 4 bases and at J to 0 bases, leaving 4 bases not matched to a gene. The CDR3 is 17 residues long. The germline V gene encodes CDR1 LGHDT and CDR2 YNNKEL (reference sequence). The CDR3 DNA follows: TGTGCCAGCAGCCTATCGACTAGCGGGAGCTCCTACAATGAGCAGTTCTTC. Encoded protein: CASSLSTSGSSYNEQFF.

This clonotype appeared many times. The rearrangement joins TRBV12-3 or TRBV12-4 to TRBJ1-2; D call uncertain. The germline V and J ends were trimmed by 6 bases and 8 bases, with 10 bases remaining between them. The CDR3 is 11 residues long. CDR3 bases: TGTGCCAGCAGCCTGGTAGGGGGCTACACCTTC. It yields the protein CASSLVGGYTF.

This clonotype appeared many times. The chain links TRBV28 to TRBJ1-2; possible D gene TRBD1, 5 bases. Germline V gene data show CDR1 as MDHEN and CDR2 as SYDVKM. The V end was cut by 1 base, the J end by 0 bases, with 9 bases between. This CDR3 contains 15 residues. As DNA, the CDR3 is TGTGCCAGCAGTTTATTAATCAGGGCTAACTATGGCTACACCTTC. It codes for CASSLLIRANYGYTF.

The sample holds many counts of this clonotype. The chain joins TRBV11-2 to TRBJ1-3; D is perhaps TRBD1 (6 bases). V was clipped by 3 bases and J by 4 bases, with 13 bases between them. CDR1 and CDR2 (germline): SGHAT, FQNNGV. The CDR3 has 15 amino acids. Written as DNA, the CDR3 is TGTGCCAGCAGCTTCCGGGGGGCCTGGGGAAACACCATATATTTT. Its translation: CASSFRGAWGNTIYF.

At least ten counts were recorded for this clonotype. The CDR3 region is CASSEQFSNQPQHF. The CDR3 nucleotides are TGTGCCAGCAGTGAACAGTTTAGCAATCAGCCCCAGCATTTT. The V and J genes are TRBV6-1 and TRBJ1-5; no reliable D call. Trimming took off 2 bases at V and 0 bases at J, with 5 bases between the two ends. Germline V gene lookup returns CDR1 MNHNS and CDR2 SASEGT. This CDR3 contains 14 residues.

This clonotype was seen ten or more times. The genes are TRBV6-1 and TRBJ1-2; D gene unclear. Germline assignment: CDR1 MNHNS and CDR2 SASEGT. Trimming took 3 bases from V and 1 from J, leaving 6 bases between them. CDR3 length: 13 amino acids. CDR3 bases: TGTGCCAGCAGTGACAAGTATAACTATGGCTACACCTTC. Translated, it gives CASSDKYNYGYTF.

As to this clonotype: At one end, the junction sequence differs from germline, possibly due to a read error. The chain uses TRBV13 and TRBJ2-7; D gene uncertain. This CDR3 region has 15 residues. Germline V gives CDR1 PRHDT, CDR2 FYEKMQ (reference sequence). DNA of the CDR3: TGCGCCAGCAGCCAAGAAGAGGCAGGCTCCTACGAGCAGTACTTC. Encoded protein: CASSQEEAGSYEQYF.

This clonotype was observed many times. The DNA of the CDR3 is TGTGCCAGCAGTTTAGGCAGGGGGTCGGAAAAACTGTTTTTT. It encodes CASSLGRGSEKLFF. V and J are TRBV27 and TRBJ1-4, with TRBD1 matching 7 bases. The length of the CDR3 is 14 residues. Germline trimming cut 2 bases from V and 8 bases from J; bases unmatched to any gene: 5. Germline V gene lookup returns CDR1 MNHEY and CDR2 SMNVEV (reference sequence). The whole variable domain, remainder taken from reference TRBV27 and TRBJ1-4, is EAQVTQNPRYLITVTGKKLTVTCSQNMNHEYMSWYRQDPGLGLRQIYYSMNVEVTDKGDVPEGYKVSRKEKRNFPLILESPSPNQTSLYFCASSLGRGSEKLFFGSGTQLSVL.

This clonotype was recorded at least ten times. The J gene is TRBJ1-4, the V gene TRBV20-1, with D uncertain. This CDR3 comprises 12 residues. CDR1 is DFQATT and CDR2 is SNEGSKA in the germline V gene (reference sequence). V gave up 6 bases and J gave up 8 bases, with 13 bases separating them. This CDR3 is CSASLVEEKLFF. In DNA form, the CDR3 reads TGCAGTGCCTCCCTGGTGGAGGAAAAACTGTTTTTT.

This clonotype appeared many times. The chain's CDR3 is CASSPIAKNIQYF. The CDR3 nucleotides are TGTGCCAGCAGTCCGATAGCCAAAAACATTCAGTACTTC. The chain combines TRBV2 with TRBJ2-4; D not certain. The germline V and J ends were trimmed by 5 bases and 0 bases, with 5 bases remaining between them. Germline values: CDR1 SNHLY, CDR2 FYNNEI. The CDR3 loop spans 13 amino acids. The full variable domain, rest sourced from reference TRBV2 and TRBJ2-4, is EPEVTQTPSHQVTQMGQEVILRCVPISNHLYFYWYRQILGQKVEFLVSFYNNEISEKSEIFDDQFSVERPDGSNFTLKIRSTKLEDSAMYFCASSPIAKNIQYFGAGTRLSVL.

This clonotype was recorded at least ten times. This chain links TRBV11-2 with TRBJ2-7; D is possibly TRBD2 (5 bases). This CDR3 contains 12 residues. The germline CDR1 and CDR2 sequences are SGHAT and FQNNGV. Trimming shortened V by 4 bases and J by 1 base, and 5 bases separated the two germline ends. CDR3 amino acids: CASSSGSYEQYV. The CDR3, as DNA: TGTGCCAGCAGCTCGGGATCCTACGAGCAGTACGTC.

The sample holds many counts of this clonotype. The chain employs TRBV18 and TRBJ2-3; D perhaps matches TRBD1 (6 bases). Germline V CDR1 and CDR2: KGHSH, LQKENI. CDR3 length: 14 amino acids. V shed 3 bases and J shed 2 bases, with 9 bases lying between them. The chain's CDR3 is CASSPGDNTDTQYF. The CDR3 DNA follows: TGTGCCAGCTCACCTGGGGACAACACAGATACGCAGTATTTT.

This clonotype was counted many times. The chain recombines TRBV2 with TRBJ2-7; weak D call: TRBD1 (6 bases). CDR3 length: 12 residues. Per germline, CDR1 SNHLY and CDR2 FYNNEI. V was cut by 6 bases and J by 4 bases, with 10 bases left in between. This chain's CDR3 is CASSLQGYEQYF. The CDR3 DNA sequence: TGTGCCAGCAGCCTACAGGGTTACGAGCAGTACTTC.

This clonotype was observed many times. The chain recombines TRBV20-1 with TRBJ1-1; TRBD1 might be the D (5 bases). The CDR3 contains 12 residues. Germline CDR1 is DFQATT and CDR2 is SNEGSKA (reference sequence). V lost 5 bases and J 6 bases, leaving 13 bases between the germline ends. The CDR3 DNA reads as TGCAGTGCTTACCAGGGAAGGGCTGAAGCTTTCTTT. This codes for CSAYQGRAEAFF.

Many counts were recorded for this clonotype. The J gene is TRBJ2-1, the V gene TRBV12-3 or TRBV12-4, with a possible D match to TRBD2 (6 bases). V lost 7 bases and J lost 0, with 16 bases in between. This CDR3 has 16 amino acids. CDR3 sequence reads: CASMAGSVSSYNEQFF. The CDR3 bases are TGTGCCAGCATGGCCGGGAGTGTAAGCTCCTACAATGAGCAGTTCTTC.

About this clonotype itself: A much more abundant neighbour one base away suggests this may be a read error. The chain combines TRBV5-1 with TRBJ2-1; TRBD2 matches at 14 bases. CDR3 length equals 17 residues. From germline, CDR1 is SGHRS and CDR2 YFSETQ. CDR3 region: CVSSLGTSGRGVDEQFF. CDR3 sequence (DNA): TGCGTCAGCAGCTTGGGGACTAGCGGGAGAGGTGTCGATGAGCAGTTCTTC. The full variable domain, its missing parts supplied by reference TRBV5-1 and TRBJ2-1, is KAGVTQTPRYLIKTRGQQVTLSCSPISGHRSVSWYQQTPGQGLQFLFEYFSETQRNKGNFPGRFSGRQFSNSRSEMNVSTLELGDSALYLCVSSLGTSGRGVDEQFFGPGTRLTVL.

The chain employs TRBV12-3 or TRBV12-4 and TRBJ2-7, with D perhaps matching TRBD2 (6 bases). V was clipped by 0 bases and J by 7 bases, with 10 bases between them. The CDR3 runs 13 residues. CDR3 DNA sequence: TGTGCCAGCAGTTTAGCGGGAGGTAGGGAGCAGTACTTC. It codes for CASSLAGGREQYF.

This clonotype came up many times. The V and J genes are TRBV12-3 or TRBV12-4 and TRBJ1-5; tentatively, D is TRBD1 (6 bases). The CDR3 sequence is 15 residues long. With 5 bases removed from V and 6 bases from J, the gap between germline ends came to 17 bases. The CDR3 reads CASSVEQGKGQPQHF. DNA for the CDR3: TGTGCCAGCAGTGTGGAACAGGGAAAAGGTCAGCCCCAGCATTTT.

This clonotype was observed many times. This chain uses TRBV20-1 with TRBJ2-1; possibly TRBD1 for D (8 bases). The germline gives CDR1 DFQATT, CDR2 SNEGSKA (reference sequence). The CDR3 runs to 16 residues. Trimming pared 3 bases from V and 9 bases from J, leaving 24 bases between. CDR3 sequence reads: CSASLQGQGGGGEQFF. The CDR3 bases are TGCAGTGCTAGCCTTCAAGGACAGGGAGGGGGAGGTGAGCAGTTCTTC.

The V and J genes are TRBV28 and TRBJ1-1, with D unresolved. Trimming left V 3 bases short and J 6 bases short, with 8 bases between. The length of the CDR3 is 12 residues. CDR1 is MDHEN and CDR2 is SYDVKM in the germline V gene. CDR3 nucleotides: TGTGCCAGCAGTTTCGCCGAGGCTGAAGCTTTCTTT. It encodes CASSFAEAEAFF.

This clonotype was counted only a few times. V usage is TRBV3-1 and J usage is TRBJ2-1; 11 bases are shared with TRBD1. V dropped 1 base and J dropped 4; count of bases not matched to a gene: 12. This CDR3 comprises 19 residues. CDR1 and CDR2 (germline): LGHDT, YNNKEL (reference sequence). The CDR3 coding sequence is TGTGCCAGCAGCCAAGTAGGACAGGGGGCGCGGGGGGATTACAATGAGCAGTTCTTC. This translates into CASSQVGQGARGDYNEQFF.

This clonotype occurred many times. This chain connects TRBV6-1 to TRBJ2-7; D ambiguous. The germline V and J ends were trimmed by 1 base and 7 bases, with 11 bases remaining between them. This CDR3 spans 13 amino acids. Germline-derived CDR1 and CDR2 are MNHNS and SASEGT. The CDR3 nucleotides are TGTGCCAGCAGTGAAGGGTCTACTAATGAGCAGTACTTC. Translated: CASSEGSTNEQYF.

The chain joins TRBV27 to TRBJ2-2, with 9 positions matching TRBD2. CDR3 length: 16 amino acids. Germline V CDR1 and CDR2: MNHEY, SMNVEV (reference sequence). V lost 0 bases, J lost 6 bases, and 5 bases stayed unmatched. The CDR3 reads CASSLSSGRISGELFF. CDR3 nucleotide sequence: TGTGCCAGCAGTTTATCTAGCGGGAGAATATCCGGGGAGCTGTTTTTT.

This clonotype was counted at least ten times. The chain links TRBV6-1 to TRBJ2-2, with 8 nucleotides matching TRBD2. Germline V gene lookup returns CDR1 MNHNS and CDR2 SASEGT. This CDR3 has 16 amino acids. After removal of 4 bases from V and 4 bases from J, the junction contained 8 bases not matched to a gene. The CDR3 region is CASSVIAGTGTGELFF. Written as DNA, the CDR3 is TGTGCCAGCAGTGTCATAGCGGGAACGGGCACCGGGGAGCTGTTTTTT.

This clonotype was detected many times. The rearrangement uses TRBV6-1 and TRBJ2-2; 7 bases map to TRBD1. This CDR3 comprises 15 residues. J gave up 2 bases and V 5 bases, and 5 bases lay outside the gene matches. Germline V gene data show CDR1 as MNHNS and CDR2 as SASEGT. CDR3 sequence reads: CASSLTGKNTGELFF. The CDR3 coding sequence is TGTGCCAGCAGTTTGACAGGGAAAAACACCGGGGAGCTGTTTTTT.

The CDR3 here is CSAMDRVGTDTQYF. CDR3 bases: TGCAGTGCTATGGACAGGGTTGGCACAGATACGCAGTATTTT. This chain joins TRBV20-1 and TRBJ2-3; TRBD1 matches at 8 bases. CDR1 is DFQATT and CDR2 is SNEGSKA in the germline V gene (reference sequence). V was pared by 4 bases and J by 1 base, with 4 bases of the junction left unmatched. The CDR3 contains 14 residues.